This T cell receptor (beta chain) came from a study of cytomegalovirus exposure and HLA in healthy donors. The PCR employed 60 Vbeta primers together with 13 Jbeta primers. Profiled with immunoSEQ multiplex PCR; TCRdb holds only in-frame clones, not every one. This table has around 170,000 clones, 75% to 90% appearing once. Per the germline V gene, CDR1 is KGHSH and CDR2 is LQKENI. V lost 4 bases and J lost 8, with 8 bases in between. CDR3 length: 12 residues. Sequencing was done on a sample of PBMCs. The clonotype originates from a woman in her forties or fifties in good health and CMV-seropositive. This chain uses TRBV18 with TRBJ2-2, with no clear D. CDR3 nucleotides: TGTGCCAGCTCACGACCCCAGGGGGAGCTGTTTTTT. Translating gives CASSRPQGELFF.